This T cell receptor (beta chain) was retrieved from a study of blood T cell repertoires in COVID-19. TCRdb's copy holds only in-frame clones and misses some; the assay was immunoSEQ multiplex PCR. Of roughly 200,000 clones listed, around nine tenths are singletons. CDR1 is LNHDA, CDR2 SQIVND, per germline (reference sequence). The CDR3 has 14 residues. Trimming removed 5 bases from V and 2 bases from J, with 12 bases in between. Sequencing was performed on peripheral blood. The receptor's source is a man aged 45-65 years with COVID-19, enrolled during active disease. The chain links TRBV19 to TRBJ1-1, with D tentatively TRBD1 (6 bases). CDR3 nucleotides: TGTGCCAGTAGTCCCCGGGACATCAACACTGAAGCTTTCTTT. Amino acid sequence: CASSPRDINTEAFF.